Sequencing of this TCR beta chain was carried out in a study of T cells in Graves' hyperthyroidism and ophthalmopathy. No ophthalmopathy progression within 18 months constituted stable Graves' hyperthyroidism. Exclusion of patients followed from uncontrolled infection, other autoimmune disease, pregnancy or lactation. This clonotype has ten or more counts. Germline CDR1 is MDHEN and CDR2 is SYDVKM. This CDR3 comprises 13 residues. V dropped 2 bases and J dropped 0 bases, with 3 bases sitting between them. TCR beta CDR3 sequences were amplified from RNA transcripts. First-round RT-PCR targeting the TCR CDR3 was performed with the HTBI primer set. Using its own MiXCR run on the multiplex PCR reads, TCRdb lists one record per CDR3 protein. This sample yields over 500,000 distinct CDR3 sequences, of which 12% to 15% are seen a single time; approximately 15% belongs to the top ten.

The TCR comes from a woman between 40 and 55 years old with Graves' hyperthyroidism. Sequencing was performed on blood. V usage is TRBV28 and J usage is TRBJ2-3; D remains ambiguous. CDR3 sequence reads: CASSLPSTDTQYF. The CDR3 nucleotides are TGTGCCAGCAGTTTACCTAGCACAGATACGCAGTATTTT.